This passage covers 10 T cell receptor beta chains from one sample sequenced in a study of blood T cell repertoires in COVID-19. TCRdb's copy holds only in-frame clones and misses some; the assay was immunoSEQ multiplex PCR. The data contain fewer than 450,000 clones, 88% of them singletons. Input material: PBMCs or T cells enriched from blood (not recorded which). These receptors all come from a woman between 35 and 50 years old with acute COVID-19.

In DNA form, the CDR3 reads TGTGCCAGCAGCTTAAATGCAGTAGAAAAACTGTTTTTT. Protein product: CASSLNAVEKLFF. The genes are TRBV7-8 and TRBJ1-4, with D uncertain. With 2 bases removed from V and 8 bases from J, the gap between germline ends came to 9 bases. The CDR3 runs 13 residues. Germline V gene lookup returns CDR1 SGHVS and CDR2 FQNEAQ.

The rearrangement links TRBV5-4 to TRBJ1-2, with 10 positions matching TRBD1. With 3 bases clipped from V and 7 bases from J, the junction kept 12 bases outside the gene matches. In germline, CDR1 is SGHNT, CDR2 YYREEE (reference sequence). The CDR3 sequence is 16 residues long. The CDR3 reads CASSSARDRGESGYTF. The DNA for the CDR3 is TGTGCCAGCAGCTCGGCGCGGGACAGGGGTGAGAGTGGCTACACCTTC.

This chain uses TRBV27 with TRBJ2-6; TRBD1 is a possible D gene (5 bases). This CDR3 spans 13 amino acids. Germline CDR1 reads MNHEY; CDR2 reads SMNVEV (reference sequence). V was clipped by 10 bases and J by 1 base, with 8 bases between them. CDR3 residues: CATSGSGANVLTF. CDR3 nucleotides: TGTGCCACCTCAGGGTCTGGGGCCAACGTCCTGACTTTC.

V is TRBV6-1 and J is TRBJ2-7; D uncertain. The CDR3 loop spans 13 amino acids. The V gene's germline CDR1 is MNHNS and CDR2 SASEGT. V dropped 3 bases and J dropped 0 bases, with 6 bases sitting between them. The CDR3 reads CASSDYSSYEQYF. DNA of the CDR3: TGTGCCAGCAGTGATTACAGCTCCTACGAGCAGTACTTC.

The rearrangement uses TRBV29-1 and TRBJ1-2, with unresolved D. V lost 3 bases to trimming and J lost 8 bases, with 7 bases between them. The length of the CDR3 is 10 residues. Per germline, CDR1 SQVTM and CDR2 ANQGSEA. The CDR3 loop is CSVEWRGYTF. The CDR3 DNA is TGCAGCGTTGAGTGGAGAGGCTACACCTTC.

The genes are TRBV5-1 and TRBJ1-4; 8 positions match TRBD1. CDR1 SGHRS and CDR2 YFSETQ come from the germline V gene. V trimming: 3 bases; J trimming: 2 bases; junction bases outside the gene matches: 3. The CDR3 totals 15 residues. CDR3: CASSSNRGTNEKLFF. CDR3 in DNA: TGCGCCAGCAGCTCCAACAGGGGGACTAATGAAAAACTGTTTTTT.

The chain joins TRBV11-3 to TRBJ2-1, with TRBD1 matching over 9 bases. The V and J ends lost 4 bases and 3 bases, in that order; junction bases with no gene match: 13. Germline V gene sequence: CDR1 SGHNT, CDR2 YENEEA. The CDR3 contains 18 residues. The CDR3 loop reads CASSSGQGTGQYYNEQFF. The DNA for the CDR3 is TGTGCCAGCAGCTCTGGGCAGGGGACAGGGCAGTACTACAATGAGCAGTTCTTC.

This clone is a singleton in its sample. The chain uses TRBV6-5 and TRBJ2-7; D is possibly TRBD1 (7 bases). Germline CDR1 is MNHEY and CDR2 is SVGAGI. The CDR3 is made up of 13 amino acids. The V gene lost 6 bases and the J gene lost 0 bases, with 9 bases spanning the gap. The CDR3 protein is CASRRDSSYEQYF. The CDR3 DNA follows: TGTGCCAGCAGGCGGGACAGCTCCTACGAGCAGTACTTC.

The V and J genes are TRBV4-1 and TRBJ1-5, with TRBD1 matching 8 bases. Germline assignment: CDR1 MGHRA and CDR2 YSYEKL. There are 17 residues in the CDR3. V shed 0 bases and J 4 bases; nucleotides not matched to a gene: 8. CDR3 in amino acids: CASSQDPGGQGNQPQHF. Here the CDR3 DNA reads TGCGCCAGCAGCCAAGATCCTGGAGGACAGGGAAATCAGCCCCAGCATTTT.

V and J are TRBV5-1 and TRBJ1-2; a possible D gene is TRBD1 (5 bases). CDR3 length equals 13 residues. Trimming removed 8 bases at V and 4 bases at J, with 15 bases between. Germline assignment: CDR1 SGHRS and CDR2 YFSETQ. The CDR3 reads CASRQRDSYGYTF. The CDR3, as DNA: TGCGCCAGTAGACAGCGTGATAGCTATGGCTACACCTTC.